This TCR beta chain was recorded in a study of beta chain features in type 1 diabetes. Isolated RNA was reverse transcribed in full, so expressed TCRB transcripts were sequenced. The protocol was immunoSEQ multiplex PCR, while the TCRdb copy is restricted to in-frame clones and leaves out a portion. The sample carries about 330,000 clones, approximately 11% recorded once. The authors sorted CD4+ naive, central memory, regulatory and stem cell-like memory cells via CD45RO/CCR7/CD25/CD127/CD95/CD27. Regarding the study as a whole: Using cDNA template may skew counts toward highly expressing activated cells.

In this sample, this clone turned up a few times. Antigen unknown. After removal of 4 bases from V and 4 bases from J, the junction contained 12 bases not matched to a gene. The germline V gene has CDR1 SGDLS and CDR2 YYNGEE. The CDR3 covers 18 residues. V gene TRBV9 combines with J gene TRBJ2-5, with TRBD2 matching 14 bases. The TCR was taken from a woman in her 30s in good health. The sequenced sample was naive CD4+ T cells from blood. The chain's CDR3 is CASSSREFGLAGGETQYF. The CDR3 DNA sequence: TGTGCCAGCAGCTCCCGCGAGTTTGGACTAGCGGGAGGAGAGACCCAGTACTTC.